This T cell receptor (beta chain) was sequenced in a study of identical twins. TCRdb reprocessed the 5' RACE reads via MiXCR and lists one record per CDR3 protein. The table has 1.5 million or so distinct CDR3 sequences, roughly a third seen once; the top ten hold approximately 0.25%. Germline V gives CDR1 SGHRS, CDR2 YFSETQ. Trimming cost V 0 bases and J 4 bases; bases outside gene matches: 4. CDR3 length: 16 amino acids. This TCR came from a newborn girl in good health. The sequenced sample was cord blood. The V call is TRBV5-1, the J call TRBJ2-1, with TRBD2 matching 10 bases. CDR3 in amino acids: CASSLAAGGRYNEQFF. CDR3 DNA sequence: TGCGCCAGCAGCTTGGCAGCGGGGGGGAGATACAATGAGCAGTTCTTC. The entire variable domain, with the rest obtained from reference TRBV5-1 and TRBJ2-1, is as follows: KAGVTQTPRYLIKTRGQQVTLSCSPISGHRSVSWYQQTPGQGLQFLFEYFSETQRNKGNFPGRFSGRQFSNSRSEMNVSTLELGDSALYLCASSLAAGGRYNEQFFGPGTRLTVL.